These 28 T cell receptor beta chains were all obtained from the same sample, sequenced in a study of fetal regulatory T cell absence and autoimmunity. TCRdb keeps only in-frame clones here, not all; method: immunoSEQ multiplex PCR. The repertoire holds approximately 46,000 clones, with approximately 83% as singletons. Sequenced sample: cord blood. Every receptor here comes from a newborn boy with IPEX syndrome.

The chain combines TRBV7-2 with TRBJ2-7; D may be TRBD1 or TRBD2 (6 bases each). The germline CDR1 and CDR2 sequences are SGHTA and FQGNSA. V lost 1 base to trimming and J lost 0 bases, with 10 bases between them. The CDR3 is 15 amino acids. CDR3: CASSLVRGPSYEQYF. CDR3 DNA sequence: TGTGCCAGCAGCTTAGTACGGGGGCCCTCCTACGAGCAGTACTTC.

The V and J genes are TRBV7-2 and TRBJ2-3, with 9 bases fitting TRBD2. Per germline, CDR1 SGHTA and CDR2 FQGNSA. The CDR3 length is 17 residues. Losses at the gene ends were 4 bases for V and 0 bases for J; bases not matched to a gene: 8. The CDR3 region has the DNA TGTGCCAGCAGCTCTGGCGCAGCGGGGGGTAGCACAGATACGCAGTATTTT. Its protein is CASSSGAAGGSTDTQYF.

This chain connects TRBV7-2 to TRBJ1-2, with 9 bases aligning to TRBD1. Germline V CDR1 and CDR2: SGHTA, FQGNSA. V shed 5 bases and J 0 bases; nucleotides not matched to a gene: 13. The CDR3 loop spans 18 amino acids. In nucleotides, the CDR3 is TGTGCCAGCAGCCCCCATGGTACAGGGGGCCCTTCTAACTATGGCTACACCTTC. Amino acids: CASSPHGTGGPSNYGYTF.

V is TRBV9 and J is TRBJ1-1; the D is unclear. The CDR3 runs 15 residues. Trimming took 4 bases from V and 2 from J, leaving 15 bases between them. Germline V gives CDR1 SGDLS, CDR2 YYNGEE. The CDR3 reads CASSLLGGPNTEAFF. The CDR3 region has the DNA TGTGCCAGCAGCCTCTTAGGAGGGCCCAACACTGAAGCTTTCTTT. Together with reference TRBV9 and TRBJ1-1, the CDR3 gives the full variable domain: DSGVTQTPKHLITATGQRVTLRCSPRSGDLSVYWYQQSLDQGLQFLIQYYNGEERAKGNILERFSAQQFPDLHSELNLSSLELGDSALYFCASSLLGGPNTEAFFGQGTRLTVV.

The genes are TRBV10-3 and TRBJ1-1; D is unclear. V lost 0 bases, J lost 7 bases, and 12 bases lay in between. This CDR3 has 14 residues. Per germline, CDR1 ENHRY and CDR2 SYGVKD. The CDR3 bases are TGTGCCATCAGTGAGTCGCGGGGTCGGGATGAAGCTTTCTTT. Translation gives CAISESRGRDEAFF.

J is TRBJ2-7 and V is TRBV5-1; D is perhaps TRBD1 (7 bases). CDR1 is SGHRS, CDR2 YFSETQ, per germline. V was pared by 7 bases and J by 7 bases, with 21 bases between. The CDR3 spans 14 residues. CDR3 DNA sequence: TGCGCCAGCGCCTCTGTTCAGGGGGGCCAAGAGCAGTACTTC. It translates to CASASVQGGQEQYF.

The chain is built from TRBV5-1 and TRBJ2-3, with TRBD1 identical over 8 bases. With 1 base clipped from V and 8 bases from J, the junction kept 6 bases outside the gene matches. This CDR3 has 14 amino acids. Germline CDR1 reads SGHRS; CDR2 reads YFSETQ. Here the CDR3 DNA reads TGCGCCAGCAGCTTGCAGGGGGCGCGGGTTACGCAGTATTTT. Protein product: CASSLQGARVTQYF.

As DNA, the CDR3 is TGTGCCTGGAGCAGAAACAGGGGGCCCGGGGAGCTGTTTTTT. It translates to CAWSRNRGPGELFF. The rearrangement joins TRBV30 to TRBJ2-2, with 9 bases that match TRBD1. CDR3 size: 14 residues. Unmatched junction bases numbered 5, after V lost 3 bases and J lost 6 bases. Germline V gives CDR1 GTSNPN, CDR2 SVGIG (reference sequence).

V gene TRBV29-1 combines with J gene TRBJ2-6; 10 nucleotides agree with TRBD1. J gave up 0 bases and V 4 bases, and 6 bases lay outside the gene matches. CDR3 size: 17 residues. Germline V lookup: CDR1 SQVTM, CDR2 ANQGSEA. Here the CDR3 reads CSVVGTGAGSGANVLTF. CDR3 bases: TGCAGCGTTGTGGGGACAGGGGCCGGCTCTGGGGCCAACGTCCTGACTTTC.

DNA for the CDR3: TGTGCCAGCAGCCAAGAGGCAGGGGATACGCAGTATTTT. It codes for CASSQEAGDTQYF. This chain connects TRBV14 to TRBJ2-3; possibly TRBD1 for D (5 bases). The germline V gene has CDR1 SGHDN and CDR2 FVKESK. V was shortened by 0 bases and J by 6 bases, with 7 bases between the two germline ends. The CDR3 consists of 13 residues.

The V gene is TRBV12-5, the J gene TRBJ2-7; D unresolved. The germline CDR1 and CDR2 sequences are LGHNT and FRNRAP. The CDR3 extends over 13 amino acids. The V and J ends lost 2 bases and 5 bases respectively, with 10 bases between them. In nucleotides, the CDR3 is TGTGCTAGTGGTTTGTCCCCAGAGAACGAGCAGTACTTC. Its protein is CASGLSPENEQYF.

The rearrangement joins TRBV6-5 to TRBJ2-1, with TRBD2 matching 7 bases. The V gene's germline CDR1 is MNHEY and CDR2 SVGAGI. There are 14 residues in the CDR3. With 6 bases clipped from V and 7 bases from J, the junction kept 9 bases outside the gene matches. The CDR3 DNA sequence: TGTGCCAGCAGCCCCACGGTGGGGGGGAATGAGCAGTTCTTC. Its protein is CASSPTVGGNEQFF.

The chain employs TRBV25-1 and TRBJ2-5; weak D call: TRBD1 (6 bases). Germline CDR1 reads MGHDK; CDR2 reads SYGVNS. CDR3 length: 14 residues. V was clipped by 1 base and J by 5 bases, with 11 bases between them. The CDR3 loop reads CASSESTGWETQYF. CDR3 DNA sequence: TGTGCCAGCAGTGAATCGACAGGTTGGGAGACCCAGTACTTC. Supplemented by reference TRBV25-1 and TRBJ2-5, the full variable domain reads EADIYQTPRYLVIGTGKKITLECSQTMGHDKMYWYQQDPGMELHLIHYSYGVNSTEKGDLSSESTVSRIRTEHFPLTLESARPSHTSQYLCASSESTGWETQYFGPGTRLLVL.

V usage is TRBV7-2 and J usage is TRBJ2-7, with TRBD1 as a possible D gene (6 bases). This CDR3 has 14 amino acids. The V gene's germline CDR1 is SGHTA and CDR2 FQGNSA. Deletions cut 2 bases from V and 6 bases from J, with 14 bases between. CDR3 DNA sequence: TGTGCCAGCAGCTTAAACAGGGCGTCGATCGAGCAGTACTTC. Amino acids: CASSLNRASIEQYF.

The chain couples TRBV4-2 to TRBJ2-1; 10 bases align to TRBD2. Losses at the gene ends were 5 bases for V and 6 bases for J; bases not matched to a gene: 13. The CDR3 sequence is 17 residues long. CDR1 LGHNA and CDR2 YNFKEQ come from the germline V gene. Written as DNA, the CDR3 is TGTGCCAGCAGCTTCTGGTTAGCGGGGGGCGCCGTCAATGAGCAGTTCTTC. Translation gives CASSFWLAGGAVNEQFF.

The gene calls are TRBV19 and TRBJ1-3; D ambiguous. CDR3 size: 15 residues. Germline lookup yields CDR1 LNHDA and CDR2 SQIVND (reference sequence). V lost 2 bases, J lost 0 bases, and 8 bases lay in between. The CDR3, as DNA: TGTGCCAGTAGTATACGAGCCTACTCTGGAAACACCATATATTTT. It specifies CASSIRAYSGNTIYF.

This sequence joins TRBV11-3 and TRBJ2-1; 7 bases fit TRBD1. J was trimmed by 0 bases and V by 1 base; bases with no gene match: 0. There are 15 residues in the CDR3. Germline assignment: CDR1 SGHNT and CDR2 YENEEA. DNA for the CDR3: TGTGCCAGCAGCTTAGGGGACAGCTCCTACAATGAGCAGTTCTTC. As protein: CASSLGDSSYNEQFF.

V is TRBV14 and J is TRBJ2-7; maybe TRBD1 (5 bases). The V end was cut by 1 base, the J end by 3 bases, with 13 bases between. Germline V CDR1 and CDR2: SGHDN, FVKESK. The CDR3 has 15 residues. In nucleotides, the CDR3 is TGTGCCAGCAGCCAAGTGTCAGGGTTAGTCTACGAGCAGTACTTC. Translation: CASSQVSGLVYEQYF.

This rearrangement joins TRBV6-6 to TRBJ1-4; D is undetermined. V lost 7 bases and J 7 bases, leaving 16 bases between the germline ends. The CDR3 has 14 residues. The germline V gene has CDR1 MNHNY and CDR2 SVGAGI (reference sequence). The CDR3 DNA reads TGTGCCAGCAAAATGCCAAAGTTGGGTGAAAAACTGTTTTTT. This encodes CASKMPKLGEKLFF.

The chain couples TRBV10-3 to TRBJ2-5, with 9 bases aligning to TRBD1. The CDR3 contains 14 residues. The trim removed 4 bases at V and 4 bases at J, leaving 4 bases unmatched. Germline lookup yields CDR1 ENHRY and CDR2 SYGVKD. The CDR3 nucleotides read TGTGCCATCAGTGGAGGACAGGGGACAGAGACCCAGTACTTC. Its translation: CAISGGQGTETQYF.

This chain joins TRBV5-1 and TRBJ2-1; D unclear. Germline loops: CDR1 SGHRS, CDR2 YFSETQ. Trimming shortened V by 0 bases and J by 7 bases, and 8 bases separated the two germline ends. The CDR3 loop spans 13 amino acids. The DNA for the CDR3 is TGCGCCAGCAGCTTGGCGTGGGCAAATGAGCAGTTCTTC. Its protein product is CASSLAWANEQFF. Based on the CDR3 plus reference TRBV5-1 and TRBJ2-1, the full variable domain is KAGVTQTPRYLIKTRGQQVTLSCSPISGHRSVSWYQQTPGQGLQFLFEYFSETQRNKGNFPGRFSGRQFSNSRSEMNVSTLELGDSALYLCASSLAWANEQFFGPGTRLTVL.

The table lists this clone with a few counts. The CDR3 DNA reads TGTGCAAGTCGCTTCGGTAGTCGGGAGACCCAGTACTTC. Protein sequence: CASRFGSRETQYF. The V gene is TRBV12-2, the J gene TRBJ2-5; TRBD2, the table's D call, was not compared with the DNA. TRBV12-2 is a pseudogene segment. CDR3 length: 13 amino acids.

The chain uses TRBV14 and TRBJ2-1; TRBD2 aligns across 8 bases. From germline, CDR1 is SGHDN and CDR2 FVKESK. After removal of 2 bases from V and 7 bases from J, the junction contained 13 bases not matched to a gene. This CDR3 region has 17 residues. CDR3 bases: TGTGCCAGCAGCCAAAATCGGCCCAGCGGGAGTTTGAATGAGCAGTTCTTC. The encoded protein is CASSQNRPSGSLNEQFF.

CDR3 protein: CASSLSRGGGTDTQYF. The DNA of the CDR3 is TGTGCCAGCAGTTTATCTCGCGGGGGGGGCACAGATACGCAGTATTTT. The rearrangement uses TRBV28 and TRBJ2-3; TRBD2 matches 9 bases. V trimming: 1 base; J trimming: 1 base; junction bases outside the gene matches: 3. Germline CDR1 reads MDHEN; CDR2 reads SYDVKM. The length of the CDR3 is 16 residues.

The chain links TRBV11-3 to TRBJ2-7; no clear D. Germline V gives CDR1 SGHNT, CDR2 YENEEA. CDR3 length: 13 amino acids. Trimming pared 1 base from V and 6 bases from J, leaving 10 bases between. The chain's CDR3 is CASSLVSGSEQYF. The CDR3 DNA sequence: TGTGCCAGCAGCTTAGTTTCTGGGTCCGAGCAGTACTTC.

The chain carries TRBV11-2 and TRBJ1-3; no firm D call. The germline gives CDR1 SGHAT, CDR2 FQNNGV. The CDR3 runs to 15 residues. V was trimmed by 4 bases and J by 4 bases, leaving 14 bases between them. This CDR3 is CASSYIYGFGNTIYF. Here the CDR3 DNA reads TGTGCCAGCAGCTACATTTACGGGTTCGGAAACACCATATATTTT.

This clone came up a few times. The CDR3 region is CASSEATGLAATGELFF. DNA for the CDR3: TGTGCCAGCAGTGAAGCAACAGGACTAGCGGCCACCGGGGAGCTGTTTTTT. The chain joins TRBV6-1 to TRBJ2-2; 10 bases map to TRBD2. CDR3 length: 17 amino acids. V was pared by 0 bases and J by 4 bases, with 5 bases of the junction left unmatched. Germline V gives CDR1 MNHNS, CDR2 SASEGT.

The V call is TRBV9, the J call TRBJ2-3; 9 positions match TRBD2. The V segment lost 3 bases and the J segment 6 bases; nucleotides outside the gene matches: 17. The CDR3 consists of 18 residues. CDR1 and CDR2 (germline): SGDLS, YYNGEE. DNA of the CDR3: TGTGCCAGCAGCGGCCGGGTGATAGCGGGGGTCCAGGGGGATACGCAGTATTTT. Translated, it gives CASSGRVIAGVQGDTQYF.